This T cell receptor (beta chain) was retrieved from a study of blood T cells in healthy people across ages (dated by TCRdb to the mid-2010s). Regarding the research as a whole: In model experiments, roughly one uniquely barcoded TCR beta cDNA molecule per two T cells was captured by template switching. To track age-related changes in TCR beta repertoire diversity, the study relied on deep sequencing normalized with unique cDNA molecular identifiers. Donors were grouped into four age groups: young (average approximately 16 years), middle-aged (39), aged (around 56) and long-lived (about 82). For two donors (one aged 18 to 30 and one aged 80 or older), the study analyzed two additional independent replicas of 1 million unique cDNA reads from the same blood draw.

The donors were roughly 39 Caucasian individuals from Russia, aged 6 to 90 years, who were systemically healthy. Each donor gave around 9.5 milliliters of peripheral blood, collected into EDTA-treated Vacutainer tubes. Ficoll-Paque density-gradient centrifugation was used to isolate PBMCs, with at least 6.5 million obtained per sample. Total RNA, at least 5 micrograms per sample, was extracted from PBMCs with Trizol reagent. For every donor, flow cytometry on a PBMC aliquot measured the percentage of naive CD45RAhigh/CD27high T cells. Results and caveats for the whole study, not just this receptor: Observed TCR beta diversity per million T cells fell roughly linearly with age, and a significant reduction was already apparent by age roughly 40. Observed TCR beta diversity correlated strongly with the percentage of naive T cells measured by flow cytometry. Estimates of total diversity from one million sequenced T cells were regarded as lower bounds and underestimates. Compared with the aged group, more naive CD4+ T cells, fewer expanded clones and increased TCR diversity were shown by the long-lived group, suggesting age selection. Because donor CMV infection status was unknown, age-related changes in expanded clonotypes were potentially confounded. Since profiling was done on bulk unsorted PBMCs, naive and antigen-experienced compartments could not be conclusively compared.

The library came from 5' RACE. Sequencer: Illumina HiSeq 2500. A second roughly 6 to 11 cycle PCR used a sample-barcoded 5' primer and a J-beta primer mix. Each TCR beta cDNA molecule received a unique molecular identifier from a template-switch 5' adaptor carrying 12 random nucleotides. Each sample yielded at least 3 million CDR3-containing paired-end reads. First-strand cDNA synthesis was performed from all RNA using the Mint cDNA synthesis kit, with priming by a TRBC-specific oligonucleotide. After uracil-DNA glycosylase treatment, a first 18-cycle PCR used universal primers M1SS and BC2_uni_R on all cDNA. The study's own analysis went as follows. Each sample was normalized by randomly selecting 1 million high-quality reads, each carrying a distinct molecular identifier. Reads sharing molecular identifiers were discarded rather than binned into consensus sequences. MiTCR, with a Q25 quality threshold and the strictest error-elimination algorithm, was used for CDR3 identification, clonotype clustering and error correction. A nonparametric unseen species model with Euler transformation was used to estimate lower-bound total TCR beta diversity. In TCRdb, the public reads were trimmed at Q25 with fastp and aligned with MiXCR, with productive beta chains retained. Records with the same CDR3 protein are collapsed into one entry carrying the most frequent genes and DNA. None of the V and J calls come from the authors' own analysis; TCRdb made them. Recorded for this sample are 800,000 or so distinct CDR3 sequences; 20% to 25% of them occurred a single time. The ten largest clones capture more than 3% of the sample.

A remark on this clonotype: Its antigen is still unknown. The record has no base qualities; no much larger clone is one base away.

These data are also associated with another study on T cells of mothers and their children. As noted in the second study: Donors were nine systemically healthy Caucasian individuals: three mothers and their six children. cDNA synthesis used all of the extracted RNA, with roughly 1.5 ug of RNA in each 15 ul reaction. In the second PCR, the M1S primer introduced both the sample barcodes and 2-4 random nucleotides. Over 10 million TCR beta CDR3 reads came from each mother, compared with approximately 3.1 million reads from each child. Thymic selection shapes the output of TCR recombination in a similar way in related and unrelated pairs, and inherited differences have a minor effect. Related mother-child pairs always showed normalized repertoire overlap that was slightly higher than in unrelated mother-child pairs, though the difference was never significant. No persistent microchimeric T cell clones were found, with a detection sensitivity of approximately 100 clones per million clonotypes. To look for features that set related mother-child pairs apart from unrelated individuals, the researchers ran deep NGS to compare the TCR beta repertoires of mothers and children. Mothers averaged about 40 +/- 4 years of age and children averaged around 10 +/- 4 years. After adapter ligation with NEBNext reagents, the libraries were sequenced on Illumina HiSeq 2000 with 100+100 nt paired-end reads. To avoid cross-contamination, the mother libraries and the child libraries were prepared a month apart and sequenced in separate runs. Each donor had between roughly 500,000 and 2,100,000 distinct TCR beta clonotypes identified. Naive TCR beta clonotypes were estimated from low-frequency clonotypes matched to each donor's FACS-determined naive share, without sorting.

Sequences were obtained from blood. The sequence derives from a boy under 18 in good health.

CDR3 region: CSVAGGAIYEQYF. The bases read TGCAGCGTTGCTGGCGGGGCGATATACGAGCAGTACTTC. This receptor chain uses TRBV29-1 and TRBJ2-7; the best D guess is TRBD2, with 6 bases matching. From cysteine to phenylalanine, the CDR3 is 13 amino acids long. Only CDR3 DNA remains: 39 bases, in frame from the first base. The germline V gene sets CDR1 to SQVTM and CDR2 to ANQGSEA. V is reduced by 4 bases and J by 4 bases, leaving a spacing of 14 bases between them.